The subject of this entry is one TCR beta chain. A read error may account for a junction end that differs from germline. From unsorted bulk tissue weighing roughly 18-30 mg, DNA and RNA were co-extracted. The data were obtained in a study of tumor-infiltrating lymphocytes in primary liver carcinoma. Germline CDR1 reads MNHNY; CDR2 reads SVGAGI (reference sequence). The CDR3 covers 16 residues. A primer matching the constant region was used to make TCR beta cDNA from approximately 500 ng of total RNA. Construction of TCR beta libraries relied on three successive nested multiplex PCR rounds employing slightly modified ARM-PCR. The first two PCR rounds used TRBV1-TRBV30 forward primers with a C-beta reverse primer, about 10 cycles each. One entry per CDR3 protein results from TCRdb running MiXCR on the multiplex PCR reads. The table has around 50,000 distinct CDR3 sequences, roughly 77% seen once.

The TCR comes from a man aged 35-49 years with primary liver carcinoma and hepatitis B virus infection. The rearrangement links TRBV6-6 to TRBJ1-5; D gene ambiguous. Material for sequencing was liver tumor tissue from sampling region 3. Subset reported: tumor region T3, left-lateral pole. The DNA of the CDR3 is TGTACCAGAAGTTACCGAGTAGAGTATAGCGATCAGCCCCAGCATTTT. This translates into CTRSYRVEYSDQPQHF.